These 2 T cell receptor beta chains were all obtained from the same sample, sequenced in a study of tissue T cells after allogeneic stem cell transplantation. The assay was immunoSEQ multiplex PCR, and TCRdb's table has in-frame clones only and misses some. In the table there are 4,000 or so clones, 65% to 75% of which are singletons. Specimen: left colon tissue, collected at autopsy. The receptors were gathered from a woman aged 18-55 years with breast cancer.

The chain joins TRBV7-3 to TRBJ2-1, with 10 bases aligning to TRBD2. Germline V gene data show CDR1 as SGHTA and CDR2 as FQGTGA. Trimming at V came to 1 base and at J to 4 bases, leaving 4 bases not matched to a gene. This CDR3 has 16 amino acids. The CDR3 reads CASSLIVAGGYNEQFF. CDR3 nucleotides: TGTGCCAGCAGCTTAATAGTAGCGGGAGGTTACAATGAGCAGTTCTTC.

The chain recombines TRBV18 with TRBJ2-7; 8 bases match TRBD1. CDR3 length: 16 amino acids. The V segment lost 2 bases and the J segment 5 bases; nucleotides outside the gene matches: 11. Germline-derived CDR1 and CDR2 are KGHSH and LQKENI. The CDR3 region is CASSPLVAGRGHEQYF. The DNA of the CDR3 is TGTGCCAGCTCACCATTAGTGGCCGGCAGGGGGCACGAGCAGTACTTC.